This entry is about one T cell receptor (beta chain). The germline gives CDR1 SGDLS, CDR2 YYNGEE. The length of the CDR3 is 18 residues. Trimming took 4 bases from V and 9 from J; bases not matched to a gene: 16. This sample stems from a study of blood T cell repertoires in COVID-19. Sequencing used immunoSEQ multiplex PCR; TCRdb keeps in-frame clones, though not all of them. The sample holds more than 85,000 clones, 80% to 90% seen once. The sequence derives from a woman in her 50s who had recovered from COVID-19. The V call is TRBV9, the J call TRBJ2-1; 13 nucleotides agree with TRBD2. Sequenced material: PBMCs or T cells enriched from blood (not recorded which). The DNA of the CDR3 is TGTGCCAGCAGCCCTTCACAGTGGAAACTAGCGGGAGGGAGTGAGCAGTTCTTC. It encodes CASSPSQWKLAGGSEQFF.